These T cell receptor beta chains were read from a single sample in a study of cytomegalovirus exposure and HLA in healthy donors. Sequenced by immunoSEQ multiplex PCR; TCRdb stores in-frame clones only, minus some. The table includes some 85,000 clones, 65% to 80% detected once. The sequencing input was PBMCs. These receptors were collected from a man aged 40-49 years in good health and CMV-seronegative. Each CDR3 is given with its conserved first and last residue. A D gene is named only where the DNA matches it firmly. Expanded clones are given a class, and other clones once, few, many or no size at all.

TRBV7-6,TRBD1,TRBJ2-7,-,TGTGCCAGCAGCTTAGCGCCGGACAGGGGCCACGAGCAGTACTTC,CASSLAPDRGHEQYF
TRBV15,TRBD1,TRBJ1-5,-,TGTGCCACCAGCAGAGGGACAGGGAATCAGCCCCAGCATTTT,CATSRGTGNQPQHF
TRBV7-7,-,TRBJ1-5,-,TGTGCCAGCAGCTTGGACACTGGCGGTCAGCCCCAGCATTTT,CASSLDTGGQPQHF
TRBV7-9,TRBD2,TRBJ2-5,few,TGTGCCAGCTTGCTAGTTGGACTAGCGGGGTATGAGACCCAGTACTTC,CASLLVGLAGYETQYF
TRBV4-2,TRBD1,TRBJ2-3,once,TGTGCCAGCAGCCAAGCGAGGACAGGGCGGGTGGGCACAGATACGCAGTATTTT,CASSQARTGRVGTDTQYF
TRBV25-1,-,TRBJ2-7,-,TGTGCCAGCATGAGGAACTCGGAGGCCTACGAGCAGTACTTC,CASMRNSEAYEQYF
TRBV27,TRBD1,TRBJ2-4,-,TGTGCCAGCAGCTTGCTAACAGGGGGCGTCGTCAAAAACATTCAGTACTTC,CASSLLTGGVVKNIQYF
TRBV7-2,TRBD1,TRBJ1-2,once,TGTGCCAGCAGTCCTGACAGGGGGAGATATGGCTACACCTTC,CASSPDRGRYGYTF
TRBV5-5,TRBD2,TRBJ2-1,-,TGTGCCAGCAGCTTCGGGACTAGCGGGGGAGCTTCCTACAATGAGCAGTTCTTC,CASSFGTSGGASYNEQFF
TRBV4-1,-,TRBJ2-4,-,TGCGCCAGCAGCCAACGGGGGTTGGCCAAAAACATTCAGTACTTC,CASSQRGLAKNIQYF
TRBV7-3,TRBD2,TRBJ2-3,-,TGTGCCAGCAGCGCCGGGGGGGGCACCGCAGATACGCAGTATTTT,CASSAGGGTADTQYF
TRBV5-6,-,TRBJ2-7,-,TGTGCCAGCAGCGCGGCCTCCTACGAGCAGTACTTC,CASSAASYEQYF
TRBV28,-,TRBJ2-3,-,TGTGCCAGCCACCTAGCTGGGTGGAGAACCACAGATACGCAGTATTTT,CASHLAGWRTTDTQYF